These T cell receptor beta chains were read from a single sample in a study of blood T cell repertoires in COVID-19. The table came from immunoSEQ multiplex PCR; TCRdb's copy has only in-frame clones and leaves some out. The table has 150,000 or so clones, about 85% seen once. Sequences were obtained from peripheral blood. The source is a human donor with acute or convalescent COVID-19. The donor label of this sample is uncertain. Each CDR3 is given with its conserved first and last residue. A D gene is named only where the DNA matches it firmly.

>TRBV7-2|TRBD2|TRBJ2-3
TGTGCCAGCAGCATAGCTAGCGGGGTGGGCACAGATACGCAGTATTTT
CASSIASGVGTDTQYF
>TRBV27|NA|TRBJ1-2
TGTGCCAGCAGTCCGCGGCGGGGGCGGAACTATGGCTACACCTTC
CASSPRRGRNYGYTF
>TRBV3-1/TRBV3-2|TRBD2|TRBJ2-1
TGTGCCAGCAGCCCAGACGACTTTGGCGGGGGGGCGTATGAGCAGTTCTTC
CASSPDDFGGGAYEQFF
>TRBV7-2|NA|TRBJ2-7
TGTGCCAGCAGGCCCCCCCGGGGATCCTACGAGCAGTACTTC
CASRPPRGSYEQYF
>TRBV5-8|NA|TRBJ1-5
TGTGCCAGCTTGGAGGGGCTGGATCAGCCCCAGCATTTT
CASLEGLDQPQHF
>TRBV7-9|TRBD1|TRBJ1-4
TGTGCCAGCAGCTTACCGTCTCGACAGGGAAGTGAAAAACTGTTTTTT
CASSLPSRQGSEKLFF
>TRBV30|TRBD1|TRBJ1-5
TGTGCCTGGAGTGTAAGGACAGGGGGTTCGCCCCAGCATTTT
CAWSVRTGGSPQHF
>TRBV5-4|TRBD2|TRBJ2-5
TGTGCCAGCAGCTCGGCTAGCGGGAACCAAGAGACCCAGTACTTC
CASSSASGNQETQYF
>TRBV6-5|NA|TRBJ1-2
TGTGCCAGCAGTTACTCACCCGCCAGCTATGGCTACACCTTC
CASSYSPASYGYTF
>TRBV4-1|NA|TRBJ1-1
TGCGCCAGCGGACCCCCGGACAGGAACACTGAAGCTTTCTTT
CASGPPDRNTEAFF
>TRBV9|NA|TRBJ1-1
TGTGCCAGCAGCGTAGATGGGGCGAGCACTGAAGCTTTCTTT
CASSVDGASTEAFF
>TRBV11-2|NA|TRBJ2-7
TGTGCCAGCAGCTTAGTCGGAGAAAGTTGGGAGCCGTCCCTCTACGAGCAGTACTTC
CASSLVGESWEPSLYEQYF